The clone carrying this TCR beta chain was recorded a few times. This sample is part of a study of blood T cell repertoires in COVID-19. The table came from immunoSEQ multiplex PCR; TCRdb's copy has only in-frame clones and leaves some out. Altogether roughly 160,000 clones are present, around 83% being singletons, with the ten largest covering roughly 20%. The CDR3 runs 16 residues. Trimming removed 0 bases at V and 5 bases at J, with 18 bases between. CDR1 is SGDLS, CDR2 YYNGEE, per germline. The V and J genes are TRBV9 and TRBJ2-7, with D tentatively TRBD2 (5 bases). The clonotype comes from a woman in her 70s who had recovered from COVID-19. Material for sequencing was peripheral blood. The CDR3 is CASSVGRLGVEDEQYF. Written as DNA, the CDR3 is TGTGCCAGCAGCGTAGGCCGGCTGGGAGTTGAAGACGAGCAGTACTTC.